This TCR beta chain comes out of a study of cytomegalovirus exposure and HLA in healthy donors (TCRdb year 2017). A note on the overall study: A later analysis indicated that the 90 to 150 validation repertoires were generated on the platform also employed for the 600 to 750 repertoires of the first cohort. The study aimed to test whether cataloging public T cell receptors could reveal signatures of past pathogen exposure. Besides the first cohort of 666 subjects, a separate validation cohort made up of some 110 different subjects was used. To predict cytomegalovirus infection status, the study brought together high-throughput TCR immunosequencing, statistical association of individual TCRs with disease status, and machine learning.

On the study overall, not on this receptor specifically: A total of 164 TCR beta chains were listed by the study as associated with cytomegalovirus. Across donors, most TCR sequences were observed very rarely, whereas some public TCRs were present in many individuals. According to the authors, the approach could potentially be generalized to other disease states and immunological phenotypes. All 120 or so repertoires were used to score co-occurrence in the validation cohort in a later analysis, because that analysis had no HLA typing for the cohort. A later analysis found that TCRs clustered in the first cohort also tended to co-occur in the 120 validation repertoires, with just under 95% of cluster scores above 0. In both the original and validation cohorts, the classifier was reported to diagnose cytomegalovirus status with high specificity and sensitivity. A few of the identified cytomegalovirus-associated TCR beta chains were confirmed in vitro to be specific for cytomegalovirus antigens.

For this clone: What antigen it recognizes has not been identified. It has no much larger one-base neighbor in the sample; base qualities were not kept.

Donors formed part of the validation cohort, which comprised 120 subjects and was distinct from the first cohort of 666 subjects. Receptor amplification or capture employed the immunoSEQ multiplex PCR assay. Under the source paper's analysis protocol: A statistical classification framework was developed to diagnose cytomegalovirus status using the catalog of TCR beta chain sequences. Here the immuneACCESS table is served through TCRdb, limited to in-frame sequences with V and J called. Missing clones are a known gap in these copies; in checked studies unresolved V genes cover under half, and the rest lacks a known reason. The DNA was the basis for D and trimming; V, J and clone size are from that table. Present in this sample are roughly 200,000 clones, roughly three quarters of which were seen just once. The biggest ten clones account for less than 1.5% of the sample. The sample comprised PBMCs. This sequence was found in a woman aged 25 to 39 in good health and CMV-seronegative.

The nucleotide sequence reads TGTGCCAGCAGCCGGACTAGCGGGAGGGTGGGGAACACCGGGGAGCTGTTTTTT. Translation gives CASSRTSGRVGNTGELFF. This chain joins TRBV9 to TRBJ2-2, with 15 middle bases fitting TRBD2. Taken from the germline V gene, the CDR1 and CDR2 loops are SGDLS and YYNGEE. V and J are trimmed by 4 bases and 1 base, and the gene matches miss 5 bases of the junction. The CDR3 spans 18 residues, from the cysteine through the phenylalanine. Just the 54-base CDR3 DNA is kept, in frame starting at base 1.